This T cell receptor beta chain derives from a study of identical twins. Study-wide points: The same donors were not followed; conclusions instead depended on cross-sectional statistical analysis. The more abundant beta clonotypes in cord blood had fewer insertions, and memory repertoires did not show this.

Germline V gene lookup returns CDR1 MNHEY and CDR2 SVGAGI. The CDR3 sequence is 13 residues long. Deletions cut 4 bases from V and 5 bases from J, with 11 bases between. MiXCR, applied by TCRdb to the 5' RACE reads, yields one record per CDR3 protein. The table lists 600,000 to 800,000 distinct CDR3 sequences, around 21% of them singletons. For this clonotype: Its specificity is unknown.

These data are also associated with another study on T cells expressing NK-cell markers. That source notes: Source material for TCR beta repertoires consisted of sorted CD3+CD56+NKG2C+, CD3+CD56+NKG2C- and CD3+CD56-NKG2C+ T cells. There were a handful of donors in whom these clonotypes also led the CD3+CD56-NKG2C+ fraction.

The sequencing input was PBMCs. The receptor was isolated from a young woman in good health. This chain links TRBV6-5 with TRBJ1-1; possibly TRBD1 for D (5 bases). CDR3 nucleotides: TGTGCCAGCAGTTCGTTCAGGGTTACTGAAGCTTTCTTT. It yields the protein CASSSFRVTEAFF.